This T cell receptor (beta chain) derives from a study of T cell changes during pregnancy in multiple sclerosis. TCRdb keeps only in-frame clones here, not all; method: immunoSEQ multiplex PCR. The sample yields roughly 100,000 clones, roughly nine tenths seen once. Per the germline V gene, CDR1 is SEHNR and CDR2 is FQNEAQ (reference sequence). V lost 5 bases, J lost 8 bases, and 13 bases lay in between. The CDR3 runs 13 residues. The source material was peripheral blood, sampled after pregnancy. The clonotype was recovered from a female donor in good health, enrolled as a control in a pregnancy study. The chain uses TRBV7-9 and TRBJ2-1; TRBD2 is a possible D gene (7 bases). CDR3 coding DNA: TGTGCCAGCAGCACCTGGGGGGGCGATGAGCAGTTCTTC. Its translation: CASSTWGGDEQFF.